The rows below give T cell receptor beta chains drawn from one sample of a study of Graves' ophthalmopathy and Graves' hyperthyroidism. TCRdb ran MiXCR on the multiplex PCR reads and lists one entry per CDR3 protein. Here the sample spans some 160,000 distinct CDR3 sequences, about two fifths being singletons. The source material was peripheral blood. The receptor set was obtained from a man younger than 45 with Graves' ophthalmopathy. Each CDR3 is given with its conserved first and last residue. D genes are given only for firm matches. Size is stated for part of the rows, as once, few or many counts, or as a class when the clone is expanded.

>TRBJ1-1|NA|few|TRBV6-2/TRBV6-3
CASSYRPLGAEAFF
TGTGCCAGCAGTTACCGACCCCTTGGGGCTGAAGCTTTCTTT
>TRBJ2-6|NA|many|TRBV28
CASSMEGDEANVLTF
TGTGCCAGCAGTATGGAGGGGGACGAGGCCAACGTCCTGACTTTC
>TRBJ2-7|NA|few|TRBV6-1
CASSPGWDEQYF
TGTGCCAGCAGCCCAGGGTGGGACGAGCAGTACTTC
>TRBJ2-2|NA|many|TRBV5-5
CASSLTGIGNTGELFF
TGTGCCAGCAGCTTAACAGGAATTGGGAACACCGGGGAGCTGTTTTTT
>TRBJ1-5|TRBD1|few|TRBV6-2/TRBV6-3
CASTNQDRGQGSNQPQHF
TGTGCCAGCACCAATCAAGACAGGGGGCAGGGAAGCAATCAGCCCCAGCATTTT
>TRBJ2-5|NA|NA|TRBV6-1
CASGAGRGETQYF
TGTGCCAGCGGAGCCGGGAGAGGAGAGACCCAGTACTTC
>TRBJ2-7|NA|NA|TRBV2
CASSDRQGPIREQYF
TGTGCCAGCAGTGATAGGCAGGGACCCATCCGTGAGCAGTACTTC
>TRBJ2-6|NA|many|TRBV4-3
CASSQEGELHNVLTF
TGCGCCAGCAGCCAAGAAGGAGAGCTTCACAACGTCCTGACTTTC
>TRBJ1-2|NA|NA|TRBV12-3/TRBV12-4
CASTLRKEIGGYTF
TGTGCCAGCACCCTGAGAAAGGAAATAGGTGGCTACACCTTC
>TRBJ1-1|NA|many|TRBV20-1
CSAAPGLANTEAFF
TGCAGTGCTGCCCCGGGCCTAGCGAACACTGAAGCTTTCTTT
>TRBJ2-7|TRBD2|many|TRBV28
CASSRIAGSSYEQYF
TGTGCCAGCAGCCGGATAGCGGGATCCTCCTACGAGCAGTACTTC
>TRBJ2-7|TRBD2|many|TRBV12-3/TRBV12-4
CASRIGLAGPIEQYF
TGTGCCAGCAGGATCGGACTAGCGGGTCCTATCGAGCAGTACTTC
>TRBJ1-5|NA|many|TRBV12-3/TRBV12-4
CASSLGQGQPQHF
TGTGCCAGCAGTTTAGGGCAGGGTCAGCCCCAGCATTTT
>TRBJ1-2|TRBD1|NA|TRBV6-1
CASSEGTGVDGYTF
TGTGCCAGCAGTGAAGGGACAGGGGTAGATGGCTACACCTTC
>TRBJ1-3|NA|many|TRBV27
CASSRVYASGNTIYF
TGTGCCAGCAGCCGAGTCTACGCCTCTGGAAACACCATATATTTT
>TRBJ2-5|NA|NA|TRBV28
CASSLMAGHQETQYF
TGTGCCAGCAGTTTAATGGCAGGGCACCAAGAGACCCAGTACTTC
>TRBJ2-5|NA|many|TRBV27
CASASLGRGETQYF
TGTGCCAGCGCCTCCTTAGGCCGTGGGGAGACCCAGTACTTC
>TRBJ1-3|NA|NA|TRBV6-1
CASSEEGISGNTIYF
TGTGCCAGCAGTGAAGAGGGAATTTCTGGAAACACCATATATTTT
>TRBJ2-7|NA|many|TRBV12-3/TRBV12-4
CASSLGPGAAARGEQYF
TGTGCCAGCAGTTTAGGCCCAGGAGCGGCCGCCCGGGGGGAGCAGTACTTC
>TRBJ2-5|TRBD1|many|TRBV12-3/TRBV12-4
CASSTGQGADEETQYF
TGTGCCAGCAGCACAGGACAGGGGGCCGACGAAGAGACCCAGTACTTC
>TRBJ1-1|NA|many|TRBV29-1
CSVGGGSTEAFF
TGCAGCGTTGGTGGGGGGAGCACTGAAGCTTTCTTT
>TRBJ1-5|NA|many|TRBV24-1
CATRRAVGQPQHF
TGTGCCACCCGGCGGGCGGTGGGGCAGCCCCAGCATTTT
>TRBJ2-5|NA|NA|TRBV24-1
CATSDFRETETQYF
TGTGCCACCAGTGATTTCCGAGAGACAGAGACCCAGTACTTC
>TRBJ2-5|NA|many|TRBV7-2
CASSLGGRQETQYF
TGTGCCAGCAGCTTAGGGGGCCGGCAAGAGACCCAGTACTTC
>TRBJ2-7|NA|many|TRBV6-2/TRBV6-3
CASSPGRLSSYEQYF
TGTGCCAGCAGCCCCGGGCGGCTTAGCTCCTACGAGCAGTACTTC
>TRBJ2-6|NA|NA|TRBV30
CAWRNSGANVLTF
TGTGCCTGGAGAAACTCTGGGGCCAACGTCCTGACTTTC
>TRBJ1-3|NA|many|TRBV12-3/TRBV12-4
CASSLAGLSSGNTIYF
TGTGCCAGCAGCCTAGCGGGTCTCTCCTCTGGAAACACCATATATTTT
>TRBJ1-2|TRBD1|many|TRBV4-3
CASSRYTGDPGYTF
TGCGCCAGCAGCCGATATACAGGGGACCCGGGCTACACCTTC
>TRBJ2-5|NA|many|TRBV14
CASSLAVGIQGTQYF
TGTGCCAGCAGCCTAGCGGTAGGGATCCAAGGGACCCAGTACTTC
>TRBJ2-7|NA|NA|TRBV7-2
CASSLGSWTTYEQYF
TGTGCCAGCAGCTTAGGCTCTTGGACAACCTACGAGCAGTACTTC
>TRBJ2-7|NA|NA|TRBV6-1
CASSMSYEQYF
TGTGCCAGCAGTATGTCGTACGAGCAGTACTTC
>TRBJ2-4|NA|many|TRBV10-3
CAISETARHLVSKNIQYF
TGTGCCATCAGTGAGACCGCCAGGCACCTAGTTTCAAAAAACATTCAGTACTTC
>TRBJ2-6|NA|NA|TRBV6-1
CASRRNVGANVLTF
TGTGCCAGCAGAAGGAATGTGGGGGCCAACGTCCTGACTTTC
>TRBJ2-7|NA|many|TRBV12-3/TRBV12-4
CASSFTGAYEQYF
TGTGCCAGCAGTTTTACCGGAGCGTACGAGCAGTACTTC
>TRBJ1-1|NA|NA|TRBV27
CASSPPTEAFF
TGTGCCAGCAGTCCCCCGACTGAAGCTTTCTTT
>TRBJ2-7|TRBD1|many|TRBV12-5
CASGRFRDREDF
TGTGCTAGTGGTCGCTTTCGGGACAGGGAAGATTTC
>TRBJ2-7|NA|many|TRBV6-1
CASSEGPMGHDEQYF
TGTGCCAGCAGTGAAGGGCCCATGGGACACGACGAGCAGTACTTC
>TRBJ2-7|TRBD1|NA|TRBV28
CASSAGGASRYEQYF
TGTGCCAGCAGTGCAGGGGGCGCATCCAGATACGAGCAGTACTTC
>TRBJ2-7|TRBD2|NA|TRBV6-2/TRBV6-3
CAGRESGTASYEQYF
TGTGCCGGCAGAGAGAGCGGGACGGCTTCCTACGAGCAGTACTTC
>TRBJ1-2|NA|NA|TRBV10-3
CAISAREYGYTF
TGTGCCATCAGTGCCCGGGAGTATGGCTACACCTTC
>TRBJ1-5|NA|NA|TRBV28
CASILGGARSNQPQHF
TGTGCCAGCATCCTCGGGGGGGCTAGAAGCAATCAGCCCCAGCATTTT
>TRBJ1-5|TRBD1|NA|TRBV6-1
CASTTGANQPQHF
TGTGCCAGCACTACAGGGGCCAATCAGCCCCAGCATTTT